This record concerns one T cell receptor beta chain sequence. This sample is part of a study of T cell responses to AZD1222 COVID-19 vaccine. Germline values: CDR1 MRHNA, CDR2 SNTAGT. This CDR3 has 15 amino acids. The ends lost 4 bases at V and 10 bases at J; junction bases unmatched: 9. Clones were read by immunoSEQ multiplex PCR, and TCRdb kept only the in-frame ones, dropping some. The data show over 150,000 clones, with approximately 91% seen just once and around 5.9% held by the top ten. The J gene is TRBJ1-6, the V gene TRBV6-4, with 8 bases fitting TRBD1. The receptor comes from an adult in good health. The sequencing used peripheral blood, collected on day 0 of AZD1222 vaccination. The DNA for the CDR3 is TGTGCCAGCAGTGCCGAGGACAGGGCGCTCTCACCCCTCCACTTT. As protein: CASSAEDRALSPLHF.